This TCR beta chain was identified during a study of somatic mutations in cytotoxic T cells in rheumatoid arthritis. About the research overall: No treatment had yet been given when patient blood (around 30 ml EDTA) was drawn, right after diagnosis.

Per germline, CDR1 SGHRS and CDR2 YFSETQ. The CDR3 is 16 amino acids. The V gene lost 1 base and the J gene lost 8 bases, with 19 bases spanning the gap. Sequencing was performed with immunoSEQ multiplex PCR; in TCRdb, only in-frame clones are kept and a portion is missing. The sample comprises 15,000 to 20,000 clones, nearly 80% of which are singletons, and 22% rests with the top ten. The rearrangement uses TRBV5-1 and TRBJ2-1, with D perhaps TRBD2 (5 bases). Sequencing was performed on CD8+ T cells sorted from blood. This TCR came from an adult with rheumatoid arthritis. CDR3: CASSLLSRRTGDEQFF. The CDR3 coding sequence is TGCGCCAGCAGCTTGCTTTCTCGGCGGACTGGAGATGAGCAGTTCTTC. Complete variable domain (other parts from reference TRBV5-1 and TRBJ2-1): KAGVTQTPRYLIKTRGQQVTLSCSPISGHRSVSWYQQTPGQGLQFLFEYFSETQRNKGNFPGRFSGRQFSNSRSEMNVSTLELGDSALYLCASSLLSRRTGDEQFFGPGTRLTVL.